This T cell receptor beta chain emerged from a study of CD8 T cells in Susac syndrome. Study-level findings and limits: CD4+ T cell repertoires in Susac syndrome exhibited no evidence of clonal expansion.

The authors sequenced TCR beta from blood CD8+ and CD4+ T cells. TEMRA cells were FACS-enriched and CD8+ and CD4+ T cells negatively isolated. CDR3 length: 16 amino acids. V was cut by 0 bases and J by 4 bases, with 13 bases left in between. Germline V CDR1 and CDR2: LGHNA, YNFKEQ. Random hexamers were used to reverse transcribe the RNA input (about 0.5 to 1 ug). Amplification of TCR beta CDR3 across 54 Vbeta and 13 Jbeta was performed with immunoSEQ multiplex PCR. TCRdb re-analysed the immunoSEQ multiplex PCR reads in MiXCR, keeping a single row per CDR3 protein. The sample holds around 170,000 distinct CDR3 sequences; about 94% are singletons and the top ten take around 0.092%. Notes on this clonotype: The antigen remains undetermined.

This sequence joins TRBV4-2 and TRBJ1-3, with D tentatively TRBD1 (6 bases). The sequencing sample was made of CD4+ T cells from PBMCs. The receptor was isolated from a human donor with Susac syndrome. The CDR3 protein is CASSQDKAGAGNTIYF. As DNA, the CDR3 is TGTGCCAGCAGCCAAGATAAGGCAGGGGCAGGAAACACCATATATTTT.